This TCR beta chain appears in the sequencing data of a study of OX40 agonist ivuxolimab in advanced cancers. Study-wide context: Patients enrolled in dose escalation were diagnosed with hepatocellular carcinoma, melanoma, renal cell or head and neck cancer.

The V segment lost 6 bases and the J segment 2 bases; nucleotides outside the gene matches: 6. Looked up from germline, CDR1 is SNHLY and CDR2 is FYNNEI. The CDR3 has 16 residues. Study findings and constraints: Doses of 0.1 to 3.0 mg/kg were accompanied by clonal expansion of CD4+ and CD8+ blood T cells by week 6.

This clone has only one observation. Its antigen remains unknown. Sequencing used immunoSEQ multiplex PCR; TCRdb keeps in-frame clones, though not all of them. The sample consists of about 73,000 clones, around 89% of them appearing once. Sequences were derived from CD4+ or CD8+ T cells sorted from blood, sampled in a trial of the OX40 agonist ivuxolimab. This TCR was recovered from an adult with an advanced solid tumor such as melanoma, head and neck, liver or kidney cancer. This chain connects TRBV2 to TRBJ2-4, with 11 bases matching TRBD2. The CDR3 region has the DNA TGTGCCAGCAGCTTGACTAGCGGGATGACCAAAAACATTCAGTACTTC. Amino acid sequence: CASSLTSGMTKNIQYF. The variable domain in full, with the rest retrieved from reference TRBV2 and TRBJ2-4, is EPEVTQTPSHQVTQMGQEVILRCVPISNHLYFYWYRQILGQKVEFLVSFYNNEISEKSEIFDDQFSVERPDGSNFTLKIRSTKLEDSAMYFCASSLTSGMTKNIQYFGAGTRLSVL.